Described below is a single T cell receptor (beta chain) sequence and its context. This sample was included in a study of blood T cell repertoires in COVID-19. Study details: The origin of the acute and convalescent COVID-19 samples was the United States, Italy and Spain. Sample material is recorded as cDNA or gDNA derived from T cells, B-cell-depleted T cells, or PBMCs.

The CDR3 sequence is 16 residues long. Authors' processing steps: Estimation of nucleated cell counts was performed using reference gene primer amplification. Assay: immunoSEQ multiplex PCR; the TCRdb copy retains only in-frame clones and omits some. D and trimming come from the DNA, and the V and J calls and clone size come from that table. The top ten clones hold 7.7% of a sample with 100,000 to 150,000 clones, around 90% of them seen once. The receptor's source is a human donor in a cohort sampled during active COVID-19. The chain has TRBV12-2 and TRBJ2-7; the table assigns TRBD1, which was not confirmed against the DNA. TRBV12-2 is marked as a pseudogene. The sequencing sample was made of peripheral blood. CDR3 in amino acids: CASPQPSTGRPYEQYF. The CDR3 DNA reads TGTGCAAGTCCCCAACCTTCGACAGGTCGACCCTACGAGCAGTACTTC.